This TCR beta chain came from a study of T cell clonotyping in hematopoietic cell transplantation. Findings and limits, study-wide: Graft donor and pretransplant recipient Inverse Simpson Index values predicted broader posttransplant TCR diversity. Few recipient clonotypes overlapped donors; over 95% were de novo at given depth. Cells were unsorted, so CD4 and CD8 contributions were not separated. Pathologically expanded recipient clonotypes increased progressively from day 30 to day 180 as diversity fell.

The CDR3 is 11 residues long. V was pared by 4 bases and J by 7 bases, with 5 bases between. Germline lookup yields CDR1 MNHNY and CDR2 SVGAGI (reference sequence). For this clone: What it recognizes is unknown.

Produced via immunoSEQ multiplex PCR; TCRdb's table is partial and in-frame only. The sample yields more than 65,000 clones, around 94% seen once. The sequenced material came from peripheral blood mononuclear cells. The chain recombines TRBV6-6 with TRBJ1-5; D is undetermined. This sequence was found in a man aged 50-59 years in good health. Some clones in this sample may be carry-over from other donors' samples. CDR3 sequence: CASSFGQPQHF. CDR3 nucleotides: TGTGCCAGCAGTTTCGGCCAGCCCCAGCATTTT.